This record looks at one TCR beta chain sequence and its context. Its target is unknown. Sequenced by immunoSEQ multiplex PCR; TCRdb stores in-frame clones only, minus some. The sample has 95,000 to 150,000 clones; less than 90% are singletons. The sample originates from a study of T cell responses to AZD1222 COVID-19 vaccine. The overall study: Pooling was applied to second doses at about 4 or about 12 weeks. Study results and limitations: Every sample of the repertoires postdated the peak T cell response. Just a handful of AZD1222 recipients tested seropositive at baseline. Reports say nearly half of spike-specific TCRs go after unmutated variant regions.

Trimming stripped 1 base from V and 1 base from J, with 5 bases between. There are 14 residues in the CDR3. Germline loops: CDR1 LNHNV, CDR2 YYDKDF (reference sequence). The J gene is TRBJ2-1, the V gene TRBV15; D is tentatively TRBD1 or TRBD2 (5 bases each). The specimen comprised peripheral blood, sampled on day 0 of AZD1222 vaccination. This receptor was taken from an adult in good health. Here the CDR3 reads CATSRGGSYNEQFF. CDR3 nucleotide sequence: TGTGCCACCAGCAGAGGGGGGTCCTACAATGAGCAGTTCTTC.